The TCR beta chain under discussion was sequenced for a study of control samples from healthy donors and cancer patients. Germline assignment: CDR1 WSHSY and CDR2 SAAADI. This CDR3 is built from 16 residues. Germline trimming cut 2 bases from V and 3 bases from J; bases unmatched to any gene: 8. TCRdb keeps only in-frame clones here, not all; method: immunoSEQ multiplex PCR. Of fewer than 90,000 clones in the sample, about 87% are singletons; the top ten hold under 2.5%. This receptor was taken from a woman aged 55 to 70 with head and neck cancer. Sequenced sample: PBMCs. The chain carries TRBV10-2 and TRBJ2-7; 9 bases line up with TRBD2. The DNA for the CDR3 is TGCGCCAGCAGTGAGGTTTGGTTAGCGGGAGACTACGAGCAGTACTTC. As protein: CASSEVWLAGDYEQYF.